This T cell receptor (beta chain) was recorded in a study of patients and donors after allogeneic stem cell transplantation. This clonotype was seen at least ten times. V was clipped by 6 bases and J by 5 bases; unmatched bases: 7. This CDR3 has 15 residues. TCRdb recomputed calls from the RT-PCR reads with MiXCR, one row per CDR3 protein. The sample records roughly 26,000 distinct CDR3 sequences, over 7% being singletons. The sample comprised blood, either unsorted or a sorted T cell fraction (not recorded which). This chain links TRBV12-3 or TRBV12-4 with TRBJ1-4; 9 nucleotides match TRBD1. This sequence originates from a human donor who was either an allogeneic HSCT recipient or a stem cell or donor lymphocyte infusion donor (not recorded which). It is not recorded whose cells these are; they may come from a transplant donor. The CDR3 coding sequence is TGTGCCAGCAGATCTACCGGGACAGGGAATGAAAAACTGTTTTTT. Its translation: CASRSTGTGNEKLFF.